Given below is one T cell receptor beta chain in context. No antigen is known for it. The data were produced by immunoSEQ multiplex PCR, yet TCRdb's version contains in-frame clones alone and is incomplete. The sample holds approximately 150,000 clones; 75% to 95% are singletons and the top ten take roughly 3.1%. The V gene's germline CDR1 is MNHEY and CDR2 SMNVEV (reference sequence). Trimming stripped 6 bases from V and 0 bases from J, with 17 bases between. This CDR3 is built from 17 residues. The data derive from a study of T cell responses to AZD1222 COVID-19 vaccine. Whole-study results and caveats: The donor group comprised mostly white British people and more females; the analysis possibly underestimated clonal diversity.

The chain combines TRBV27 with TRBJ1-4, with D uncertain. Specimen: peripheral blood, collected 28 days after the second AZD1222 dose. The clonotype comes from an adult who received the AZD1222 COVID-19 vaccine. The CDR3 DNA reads TGTGCCAGCAGACCCTCCCACAGCGCCACAACTAATGAAAAACTGTTTTTT. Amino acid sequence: CASRPSHSATTNEKLFF.